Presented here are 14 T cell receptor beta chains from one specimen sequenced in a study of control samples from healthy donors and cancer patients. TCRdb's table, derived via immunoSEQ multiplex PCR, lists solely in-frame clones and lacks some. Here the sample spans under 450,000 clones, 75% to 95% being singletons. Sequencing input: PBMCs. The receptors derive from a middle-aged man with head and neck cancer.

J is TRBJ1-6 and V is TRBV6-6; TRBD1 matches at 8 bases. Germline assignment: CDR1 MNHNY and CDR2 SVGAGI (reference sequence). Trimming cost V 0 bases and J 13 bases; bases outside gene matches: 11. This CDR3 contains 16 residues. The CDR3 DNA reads TGTGCCAGCAGTTACTCAGGGACAGGCGGAGAGATGCCCCTCCACTTT. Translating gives CASSYSGTGGEMPLHF.

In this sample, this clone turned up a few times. The CDR3 DNA reads TGTGCCAGCAGTTCCCGGGACAGCCAGCTCTGGGAGCAGTTCTTC. Its translation: CASSSRDSQLWEQFF. The rearrangement links TRBV27 to TRBJ2-1, with TRBD1 identical over 7 bases. The CDR3 contains 15 residues. J lost 10 bases, V lost 4 bases, and 13 bases had no gene match. Germline values: CDR1 MNHEY, CDR2 SMNVEV (reference sequence).

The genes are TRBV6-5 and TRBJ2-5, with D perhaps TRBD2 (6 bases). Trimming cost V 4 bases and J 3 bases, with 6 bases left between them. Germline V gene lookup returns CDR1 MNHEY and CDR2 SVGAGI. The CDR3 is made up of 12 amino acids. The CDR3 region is CASSSGEETQYF. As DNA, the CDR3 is TGTGCCAGCAGTTCGGGGGAAGAGACCCAGTACTTC.

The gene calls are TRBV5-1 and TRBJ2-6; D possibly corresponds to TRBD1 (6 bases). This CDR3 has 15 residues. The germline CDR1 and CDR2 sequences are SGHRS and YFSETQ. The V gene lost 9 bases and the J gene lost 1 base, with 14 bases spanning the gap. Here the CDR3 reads CATSDTGSGANVLTF. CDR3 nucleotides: TGCGCCACCTCAGACACAGGGTCTGGGGCCAACGTCCTGACTTTC.

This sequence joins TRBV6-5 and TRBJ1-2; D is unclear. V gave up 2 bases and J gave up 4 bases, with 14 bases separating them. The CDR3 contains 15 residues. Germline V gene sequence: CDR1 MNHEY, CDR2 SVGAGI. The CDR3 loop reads CASSYARYGFYGYTF. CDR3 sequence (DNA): TGTGCCAGCAGTTACGCCAGATACGGTTTCTATGGCTACACCTTC.

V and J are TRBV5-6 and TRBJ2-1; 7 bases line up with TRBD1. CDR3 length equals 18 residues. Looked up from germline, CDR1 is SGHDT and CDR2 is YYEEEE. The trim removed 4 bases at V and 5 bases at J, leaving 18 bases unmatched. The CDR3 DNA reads TGTGCCAGCAGCCCAACTGGGACAGCCCGGCGCCTTGACAATGAGCAGTTCTTC. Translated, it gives CASSPTGTARRLDNEQFF.

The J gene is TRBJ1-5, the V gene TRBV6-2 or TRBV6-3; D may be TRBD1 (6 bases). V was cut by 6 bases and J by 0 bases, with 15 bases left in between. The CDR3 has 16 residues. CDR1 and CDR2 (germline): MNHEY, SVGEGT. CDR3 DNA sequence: TGTGCCAGCAGCCGGAGACAGGCCTATAGCAATCAGCCCCAGCATTTT. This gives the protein CASSRRQAYSNQPQHF.

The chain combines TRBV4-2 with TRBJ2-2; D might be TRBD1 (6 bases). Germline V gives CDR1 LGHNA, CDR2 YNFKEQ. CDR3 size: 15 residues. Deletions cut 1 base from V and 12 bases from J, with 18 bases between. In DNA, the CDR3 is TGTGCCAGCAGCCAAGCCCCCGGCGACAGGCTCCAGCTGTTTTTT. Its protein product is CASSQAPGDRLQLFF.

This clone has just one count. The CDR3 DNA follows: TGTGCCAGCAGCTTGAGAACGGTACAAAGCAATCAGCCCCAGCATTTT. This translates into CASSLRTVQSNQPQHF. This chain links TRBV5-6 with TRBJ1-5; no clear D gene. The length of the CDR3 is 16 residues. Germline CDR1 and CDR2: SGHDT and YYEEEE. With 1 base removed from V and 1 base from J, the gap between germline ends came to 12 bases.

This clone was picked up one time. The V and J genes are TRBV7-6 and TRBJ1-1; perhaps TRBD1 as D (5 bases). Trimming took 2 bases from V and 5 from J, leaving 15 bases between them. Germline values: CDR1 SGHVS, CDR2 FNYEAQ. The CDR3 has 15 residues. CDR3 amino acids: CASSLSGARGTEAFF. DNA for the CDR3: TGTGCCAGCAGCTTATCTGGGGCCAGAGGAACTGAAGCTTTCTTT.

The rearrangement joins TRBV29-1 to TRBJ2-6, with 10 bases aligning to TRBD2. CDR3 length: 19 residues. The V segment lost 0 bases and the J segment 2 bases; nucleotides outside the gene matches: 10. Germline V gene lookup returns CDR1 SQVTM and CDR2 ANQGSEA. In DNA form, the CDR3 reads TGCAGCGTTGAAGATAGGGGGGCTAGCGGGAGAGCTGGGGCCAACGTCCTGACTTTC. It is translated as CSVEDRGASGRAGANVLTF. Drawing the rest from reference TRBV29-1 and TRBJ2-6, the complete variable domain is SAVISQKPSRDICQRGTSLTIQCQVDSQVTMMFWYRQQPGQSLTLIATANQGSEATYESGFVIDKFPISRPNLTFSTLTVSNMSPEDSSIYLCSVEDRGASGRAGANVLTFGAGSRLTVL.

The CDR3 region is CASSLNPGVDEQYF. The CDR3 DNA reads as TGTGCCAGCAGCTTGAATCCGGGAGTCGACGAGCAGTACTTC. The rearrangement uses TRBV5-6 and TRBJ2-7; a possible D gene is TRBD2 (6 bases). The V gene lost 1 base and the J gene lost 5 bases, with 13 bases spanning the gap. Per germline, CDR1 SGHDT and CDR2 YYEEEE. This CDR3 comprises 14 residues.

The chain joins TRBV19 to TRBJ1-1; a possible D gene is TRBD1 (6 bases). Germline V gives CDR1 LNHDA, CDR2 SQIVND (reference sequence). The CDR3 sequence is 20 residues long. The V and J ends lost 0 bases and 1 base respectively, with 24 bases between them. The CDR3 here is CASSIDAIAIRGGGNTEAFF. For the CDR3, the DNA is TGTGCCAGTAGTATAGATGCAATAGCAATCCGAGGGGGAGGGAACACTGAAGCTTTCTTT.

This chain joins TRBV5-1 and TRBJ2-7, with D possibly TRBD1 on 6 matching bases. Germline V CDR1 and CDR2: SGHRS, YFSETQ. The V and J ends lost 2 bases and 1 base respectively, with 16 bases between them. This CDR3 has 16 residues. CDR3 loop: CASSFGQPISSYEQYF. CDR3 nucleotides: TGCGCCAGCAGCTTCGGACAGCCCATATCTTCCTACGAGCAGTACTTC.